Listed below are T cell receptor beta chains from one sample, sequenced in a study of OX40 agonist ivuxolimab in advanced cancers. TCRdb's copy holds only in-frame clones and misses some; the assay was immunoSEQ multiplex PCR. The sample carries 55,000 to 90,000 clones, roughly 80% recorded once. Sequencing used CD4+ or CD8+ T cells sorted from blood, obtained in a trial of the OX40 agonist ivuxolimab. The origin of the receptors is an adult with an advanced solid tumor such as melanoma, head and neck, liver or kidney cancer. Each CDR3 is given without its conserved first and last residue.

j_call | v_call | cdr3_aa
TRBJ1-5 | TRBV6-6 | ASSYSDRGPQPQH
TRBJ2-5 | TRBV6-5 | ASSWLETQY
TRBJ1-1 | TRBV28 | ASRTGGTEAF
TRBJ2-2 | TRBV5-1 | ASSLGVSTNTGELF
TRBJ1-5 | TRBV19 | ASLPVGLASNQPQH
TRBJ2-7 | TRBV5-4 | ASSLRRTQQSARQY
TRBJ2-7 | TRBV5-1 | ASSHGTSDLEQY
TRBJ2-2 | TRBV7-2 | ASSLGSSNTGELF
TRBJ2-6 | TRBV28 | ASSLWALGHGSELGANVLT
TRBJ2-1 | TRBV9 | ASSRGTNNEQF
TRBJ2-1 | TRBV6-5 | ASSYGVGGLHNEQF
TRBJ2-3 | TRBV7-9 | ASSRRAAGTGVPDTQY
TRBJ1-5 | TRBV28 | ASSSPDPRQGRQPQH
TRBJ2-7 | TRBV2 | ASSRDRTYEQY
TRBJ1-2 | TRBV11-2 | ASSLDPFQGALYGYT
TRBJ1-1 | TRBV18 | ASSEGRGRDTEAF
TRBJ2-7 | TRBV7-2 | ASSRGISGGARAYEQY
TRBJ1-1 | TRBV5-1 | ASSLTGVNTEAF
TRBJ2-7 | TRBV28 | ASSLQGAREQY
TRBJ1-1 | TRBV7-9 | ASSLKTTGNTEAF
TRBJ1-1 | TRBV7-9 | ASSLSRLNTEAF
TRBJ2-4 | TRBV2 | ASRTGALAKNIQY
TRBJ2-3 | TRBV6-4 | ASSVLAGGPDTQY
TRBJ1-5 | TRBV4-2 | ASSQGGTSVTQH
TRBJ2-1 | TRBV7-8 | ASSLEGGHPYNEQF
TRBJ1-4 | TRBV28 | ASSHDREGLKLF
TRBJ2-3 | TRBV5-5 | ASSLGGGGTDTQY
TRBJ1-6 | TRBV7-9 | ASSYPSQGSPLH
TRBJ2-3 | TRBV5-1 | ASSFLAGMTDTQY
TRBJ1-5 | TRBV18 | ASSPGGSNQPQH
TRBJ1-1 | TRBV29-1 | SVLGKSMNTEAF
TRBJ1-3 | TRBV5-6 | ATGGVSGNTIY
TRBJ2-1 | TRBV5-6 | ASSFAGGNSYNEQF
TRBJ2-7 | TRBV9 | ASSVGQGAHEQY
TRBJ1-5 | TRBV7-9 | ASSLETGTGNQPQH
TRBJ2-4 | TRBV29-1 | SVVGQGNIQY
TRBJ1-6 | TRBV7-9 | ASSLTGLRGGSPLH
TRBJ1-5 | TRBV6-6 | ASSYPAGGINQPQH
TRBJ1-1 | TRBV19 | ASPTGTEDTEAF
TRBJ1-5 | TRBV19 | ASSRQNSNQPQH
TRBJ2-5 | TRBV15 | ATSRDSRGRETQY
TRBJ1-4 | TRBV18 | ASLETGDEKLF
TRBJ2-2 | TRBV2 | ASTGDGWATGELF
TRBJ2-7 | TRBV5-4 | ASSLPVAGGEQY
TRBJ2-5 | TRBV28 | ASSLGGYGDRAETQY
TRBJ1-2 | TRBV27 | ASSRAFSNYGYT
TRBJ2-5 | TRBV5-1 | ASSSGQGIYQETQY
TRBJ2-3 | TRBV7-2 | ASSLVGASTDTQY
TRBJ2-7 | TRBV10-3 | AISGGTVTYEQY